This T cell receptor beta chain was identified during a study of cytomegalovirus exposure and HLA in healthy donors. General observations from the study: A later analysis reportedly found that, within productive TCRs, an Asian-associated ancestry cluster had fewer N-insertions than the mean observed across the roughly 630 donors. TCR beta sequences numbering around 15,000 were associated with HLA alleles at 0.05 false discovery rate in a later analysis. When analyzed later, the rates of TCR association showed variation by HLA locus, with DRB1 the most and HLA-C the fewest.

With V trimmed by 3 bases and J by 5 bases, 3 bases remained unmatched. This CDR3 has 13 residues. Germline V lookup: CDR1 SGHAT, CDR2 FQNNGV. Concerning this clone: The antigen is unknown.

Vbeta (60) and Jbeta (13) primers were used in the PCR. Clones were read by immunoSEQ multiplex PCR, and TCRdb kept only the in-frame ones, dropping some. The sample carries around 100,000 clones, 60% to 80% recorded once. The specimen was PBMCs. The source of this sequence is a man in his fifties or sixties in good health and CMV-seropositive. This sequence joins TRBV11-2 and TRBJ2-5; 7 nucleotides line up with TRBD1. CDR3 coding DNA: TGTGCCAGCAGCTTCGGCAGGGGGGAGACCCAGTACTTC. This gives the protein CASSFGRGETQYF. Looking up the rest from reference TRBV11-2 and TRBJ2-5 gives the full variable domain: EAGVAQSPRYKIIEKRQSVAFWCNPISGHATLYWYQQILGQGPKLLIQFQNNGVVDDSQLPKDRFSAERLKGVDSTLKIQPAKLEDSAVYLCASSFGRGETQYFGPGTRLLVL.